Below are 11 T cell receptor beta chains sequenced from a single sample in a study of technical replicates of blood from several donors. Profiling relied on immunoSEQ multiplex PCR, and the TCRdb table lists in-frame clones only, not all of them. The sample contains 76,000 or so clones, 75% to 95% of which appear only once. Source material: T cells isolated from PBMCs. The receptors shown here come from a human donor in good health.

This chain links TRBV15 with TRBJ1-4, with 7 nucleotides matching TRBD1. With 3 bases clipped from V and 8 bases from J, the junction kept 6 bases outside the gene matches. Per the germline V gene, CDR1 is LNHNV and CDR2 is YYDKDF (reference sequence). The CDR3 extends over 14 amino acids. CDR3: CATSRNRGGEKLFF. The CDR3 region has the DNA TGTGCCACCAGCAGGAACAGGGGTGGAGAAAAACTGTTTTTT. The variable domain in full, with the rest retrieved from reference TRBV15 and TRBJ1-4, is DAMVIQNPRYQVTQFGKPVTLSCSQTLNHNVMYWYQQKSSQAPKLLFHYYDKDFNNEADTPDNFQSRRPNTSFCFLDIRSPGLGDTAMYLCATSRNRGGEKLFFGSGTQLSVL.

The rearrangement joins TRBV19 to TRBJ1-5, with D tentatively TRBD1 (6 bases). Germline values: CDR1 LNHDA, CDR2 SQIVND (reference sequence). There are 16 residues in the CDR3. V was pared by 7 bases and J by 0 bases, with 16 bases between. The CDR3 is CASKGGLGFSNQPQHF. CDR3 DNA: TGTGCCAGTAAGGGGGGGCTTGGGTTTAGCAATCAGCCCCAGCATTTT. Full variable domain (outside the CDR3, taken from reference TRBV19 and TRBJ1-5): DGGITQSPKYLFRKEGQNVTLSCEQNLNHDAMYWYRQDPGQGLRLIYYSQIVNDFQKGDIAEGYSVSREKKESFPLTVTSAQKNPTAFYLCASKGGLGFSNQPQHFGDGTRLSIL.

The chain has TRBV2 and TRBJ2-3, with 8 nucleotides matching TRBD2. J lost 2 bases, V lost 6 bases, and 10 bases had no gene match. The CDR3 covers 16 residues. CDR1 is SNHLY and CDR2 is FYNNEI in the germline V gene. The CDR3 here is CASSSRGAGDTDTQYF. The CDR3 nucleotides read TGTGCCAGCAGCTCGCGGGGAGCGGGGGACACAGATACGCAGTATTTT.

V gene TRBV7-6 combines with J gene TRBJ2-7, with TRBD1 matching 7 bases. The CDR3 loop spans 14 amino acids. Unmatched junction bases numbered 10, after V lost 5 bases and J lost 6 bases. Germline assignment: CDR1 SGHVS and CDR2 FNYEAQ. CDR3 DNA sequence: TGTGCCAGCAGCCAACCGGGACAGTACGCCGAGCAGTACTTC. Amino acid sequence: CASSQPGQYAEQYF.

The genes are TRBV1 and TRBJ2-7; the D segment call TRBD2 is taken from the table without a DNA check. TRBV1 is termed a pseudogene. The CDR3 sequence is 11 residues long. As DNA, the CDR3 is TGCACCAGCAGCCTCGGGACTTCTCAGTACTTC. Translated: CTSSLGTSQYF.

This clone was observed a few times. This rearrangement joins TRBV5-6 to TRBJ2-1; TRBD1 matches at 7 bases. The CDR3 is 17 residues long. From germline, CDR1 is SGHDT and CDR2 YYEEEE. V lost 2 bases to trimming and J lost 4 bases; unmatched junction nucleotides: 12. CDR3: CASSFYYRGASYNEQFF. CDR3 coding DNA: TGTGCCAGCAGCTTCTATTACAGGGGAGCCTCTTACAATGAGCAGTTCTTC.

V gene TRBV6-1 combines with J gene TRBJ1-1, with no clear D. The CDR3 has 15 amino acids. The ends were cut back, 0 bases at V and 0 bases at J, with 8 bases in the middle. Germline loops: CDR1 MNHNS, CDR2 SASEGT. DNA for the CDR3: TGTGCCAGCAGTGAAGCGGTACACATGAACACTGAAGCTTTCTTT. Protein: CASSEAVHMNTEAFF.

This chain uses TRBV27 with TRBJ2-1; TRBD1 agrees at 11 bases. CDR1 and CDR2 from the germline V gene are MNHEY and SMNVEV (reference sequence). After removal of 2 bases from V and 6 bases from J, the junction contained 3 bases not matched to a gene. CDR3 length: 15 residues. CDR3 DNA: TGTGCCAGCAGTTTAGGGACAGGGGGAGGCAATGAGCAGTTCTTC. Protein: CASSLGTGGGNEQFF.

This clone occurred once. The rearrangement links TRBV6-5 to TRBJ2-7; D may be TRBD1 (5 bases). The CDR3 loop spans 14 amino acids. Per germline, CDR1 MNHEY and CDR2 SVGAGI. Trimming shortened V by 2 bases and J by 4 bases, and 12 bases separated the two germline ends. Written as DNA, the CDR3 is TGTGCCAGCAGTTACGCCAGGGAAAATTACGAGCAGTACTTC. This encodes CASSYARENYEQYF.

The J gene is TRBJ2-1, the V gene TRBV2; possible D gene TRBD2, 6 bases. The CDR3 has 16 amino acids. Germline loops: CDR1 SNHLY, CDR2 FYNNEI. Trimming pared 5 bases from V and 2 bases from J, leaving 16 bases between. In DNA, the CDR3 is TGTGCCAGCAGTCAGGGACTCCTGCCTCCCTACAATGAGCAGTTCTTC. Translating gives CASSQGLLPPYNEQFF.

The CDR3 nucleotides read TGTGCCAGCAGGGATCGACTAGCGGGGGGATATCCCACAGATACGCAGTATTTT. It specifies CASRDRLAGGYPTDTQYF. The rearrangement uses TRBV7-8 and TRBJ2-3, with TRBD2 identical over 13 bases. Germline V CDR1 and CDR2: SGHVS, FQNEAQ. The CDR3 runs to 18 residues. Trimming took 6 bases from V and 2 from J; bases not matched to a gene: 11.